These 18 T cell receptor beta chains share one sample of origin, sequenced in a study of T cells in Graves' hyperthyroidism and ophthalmopathy (dated by TCRdb to between 2018 and 2020). The method was multiplex PCR. Sequencer: Illumina HiSeq 2000. TCR beta CDR3 regions were amplified from RNA transcripts. The first round of RT-PCR for the TCR CDR3 was performed with the HTBI primer set and the Qiagen OneStep RT-PCR kit. Using fastp trimming at Q25 and MiXCR clonotype assembly, TCRdb reanalyzed the public sequencing data and kept in-frame beta chains. Merged by CDR3 protein, the rows form single entries marked with the most common genes and DNA. This sample comprises some 770,000 distinct CDR3 sequences, roughly 17% of them detected only once. Over 7.5% of the sample goes to the ten largest clones. The sequencing input was blood. The receptors here all came from a man aged 18 to 30 with Graves' hyperthyroidism.

This clonotype came up a few times. This chain uses TRBV5-1 with TRBJ1-3, with D possibly being TRBD1 (6 bases). CDR1 SGHRS and CDR2 YFSETQ come from the germline V gene. V lost 4 bases, J lost 2 bases, and 13 bases lay in between. This CDR3 comprises 15 residues. CDR3 DNA: TGCGCCAGCAGCCCGGGGGCGATGGCTGGAAACACCATATATTTT. As protein: CASSPGAMAGNTIYF. Full variable domain (remainder filled in from reference TRBV5-1 and TRBJ1-3): KAGVTQTPRYLIKTRGQQVTLSCSPISGHRSVSWYQQTPGQGLQFLFEYFSETQRNKGNFPGRFSGRQFSNSRSEMNVSTLELGDSALYLCASSPGAMAGNTIYFGEGSWLTVV.

A few counts support this clonotype. This chain uses TRBV6-1 with TRBJ1-2, with 8 positions matching TRBD1. The CDR3 covers 14 residues. Germline V gene lookup returns CDR1 MNHNS and CDR2 SASEGT. Trimming at V came to 5 bases and at J to 3 bases, leaving 5 bases not matched to a gene. This CDR3 is CASSMGQEYYGYTF. Here the CDR3 DNA reads TGTGCCAGCAGTATGGGACAGGAGTACTATGGCTACACCTTC.

The chain joins TRBV5-1 to TRBJ1-1; TRBD1 aligns across 10 bases. Germline trimming cut 3 bases from V and 3 bases from J; bases unmatched to any gene: 5. Germline CDR1 is SGHRS and CDR2 is YFSETQ. The CDR3 is made up of 15 amino acids. The CDR3: CASSWTGGMDTEAFF. The DNA for the CDR3 is TGCGCCAGCAGCTGGACAGGGGGGATGGACACTGAAGCTTTCTTT.

The rearrangement uses TRBV12-3 or TRBV12-4 and TRBJ2-2; D is possibly TRBD1 (6 bases). This CDR3 is 14 amino acids long. Trimming cost V 6 bases and J 4 bases, with 12 bases left between them. CDR3 nucleotide sequence: TGTGCCAGCAGCTTACAGGGTCTCACCGGGGAGCTGTTTTTT. Protein product: CASSLQGLTGELFF.

The chain is built from TRBV6-2 or TRBV6-3 and TRBJ2-7; TRBD1 matches at 8 bases. The V gene's germline CDR1 is MNHEY and CDR2 SVGEGT. This CDR3 comprises 13 residues. With 6 bases clipped from V and 5 bases from J, the junction kept 6 bases outside the gene matches. The DNA for the CDR3 is TGTGCCAGCAGACCCACGACAGGGGACGAGCAGTACTTC. Its translation: CASRPTTGDEQYF.

In its sample, this clonotype was seen a few times. CDR3 sequence: CASSQRANLKHTDTQYF. The CDR3 region has the DNA TGCGCCAGCAGCCAACGGGCAAACCTGAAACACACAGATACGCAGTATTTT. The chain uses TRBV4-1 and TRBJ2-3; unclear D gene. Trimming removed 2 bases at V and 2 bases at J, with 17 bases between. Germline-derived CDR1 and CDR2 are MGHRA and YSYEKL. The CDR3 has 17 residues.

A word on this clonotype: This may arise from a read error, as a much more abundant clone is one base away. The chain links TRBV2 to TRBJ1-1; tentatively, D is TRBD1 (5 bases). CDR1 and CDR2 from the germline V gene are SNHLY and FYNNEI. The CDR3 loop spans 10 amino acids. V lost 8 bases and J 13 bases, leaving 14 bases between the germline ends. In nucleotides, the CDR3 is TGTGCCAGCGTGTTCTTGGGGGTTTTCTTT. Encoded protein: CASVFLGVFF.

The V call is TRBV20-1, the J call TRBJ2-5; maybe TRBD1 (6 bases). The V and J ends lost 6 bases and 4 bases respectively, with 15 bases between them. The length of the CDR3 is 13 residues. The germline V gene encodes CDR1 DFQATT and CDR2 SNEGSKA (reference sequence). The chain's CDR3 is CSAADGGGETQYF. The CDR3 region has the DNA TGCAGTGCGGCTGATGGGGGCGGAGAGACCCAGTACTTC.

This clonotype was picked up a small number of times. CDR3 DNA: TGTGCCAGCAGCGCCTTCAAGACTAGCGGGAGTAAATCCGGGGAGCTGTTTTTT. Residues: CASSAFKTSGSKSGELFF. This chain connects TRBV9 to TRBJ2-2; TRBD2 matches 12 bases. The V and J ends lost 3 bases and 6 bases, in that order; junction bases with no gene match: 12. Germline V gives CDR1 SGDLS, CDR2 YYNGEE. This CDR3 has 18 residues.

This clonotype has a single count. The rearrangement uses TRBV5-1 and TRBJ2-5; D is possibly TRBD2 (6 bases). CDR1 and CDR2 from the germline V gene are SGHRS and YFSETQ. This CDR3 is 14 amino acids long. The V end was cut by 2 bases, the J end by 2 bases, with 10 bases between. The CDR3 loop reads CASSFGGTQETQYF. CDR3 bases: TGCGCCAGCAGCTTTGGAGGGACTCAAGAGACCCAGTACTTC.

This clonotype was counted between two and nine times. The J gene is TRBJ2-6, the V gene TRBV12-3 or TRBV12-4; D gene uncertain. Between the trimmed V and J ends, which lost 7 bases and 0 bases, there was a span of 13 bases. The CDR3 is 16 amino acids. The CDR3 spells CASTLRWNSGANVLTF. The CDR3, as DNA: TGTGCCAGCACCCTCAGGTGGAACTCTGGGGCCAACGTCCTGACTTTC.

This clonotype turned up a few times. The chain links TRBV18 to TRBJ1-4; 9 bases line up with TRBD1. V trimming: 3 bases; J trimming: 8 bases; junction bases outside the gene matches: 7. The CDR3 loop spans 15 amino acids. Germline CDR1 reads KGHSH; CDR2 reads LQKENI. In DNA, the CDR3 is TGTGCCAGCTCACCCGGGACAGGGTGGATGGAAAAACTGTTTTTT. It codes for CASSPGTGWMEKLFF.

The table lists this clonotype with many counts. This chain uses TRBV12-3 or TRBV12-4 with TRBJ1-2, with D unresolved. This CDR3 spans 14 amino acids. Trimming took 6 bases from V and 4 from J, leaving 15 bases between them. In DNA, the CDR3 is TGTGCCAGCAGCCTGGACCGACGTTTCTATGGCTACACCTTC. Amino acids: CASSLDRRFYGYTF.

V usage is TRBV19 and J usage is TRBJ1-2; no definite D call. Germline V gene data show CDR1 as LNHDA and CDR2 as SQIVND (reference sequence). Trimming took 7 bases from V and 3 from J, leaving 21 bases between them. The length of the CDR3 is 16 residues. This CDR3 is CASTPLGKSSHYGYTF. The CDR3 bases are TGTGCCAGTACCCCCCTGGGGAAGTCTTCTCACTATGGCTACACCTTC. The full variable domain, rest sourced from reference TRBV19 and TRBJ1-2, is DGGITQSPKYLFRKEGQNVTLSCEQNLNHDAMYWYRQDPGQGLRLIYYSQIVNDFQKGDIAEGYSVSREKKESFPLTVTSAQKNPTAFYLCASTPLGKSSHYGYTFGSGTRLTVV.

This clonotype was observed at least ten times. The chain has TRBV28 and TRBJ2-1; 10 bases are a match to TRBD2. V lost 5 bases and J lost 6; bases outside the gene matches: 7. This CDR3 contains 15 residues. CDR1 and CDR2 from the germline V gene are MDHEN and SYDVKM. The CDR3 spells CASSEAGGPGNEQFF. Here the CDR3 DNA reads TGTGCCAGCAGTGAAGCGGGAGGGCCAGGCAATGAGCAGTTCTTC.

This clonotype was observed many times. CDR3 nucleotides: TGTGCCAGCAGTGTACCGGGACGTCAACCTAATGAGCAGTTCTTC. Translated, it gives CASSVPGRQPNEQFF. V is TRBV28 and J is TRBJ2-1; D may correspond to TRBD1 or TRBD2 (5 bases each). CDR1 and CDR2 from the germline V gene are MDHEN and SYDVKM. V lost 5 bases to trimming and J lost 7 bases, with 18 bases between them. CDR3 length: 15 residues.

The rearrangement joins TRBV7-2 to TRBJ2-7; possible D gene TRBD2, 6 bases. Germline V CDR1 and CDR2: SGHTA, FQGNSA. The CDR3 extends over 14 amino acids. The germline V and J ends were trimmed by 2 bases and 6 bases, with 14 bases remaining between them. The CDR3 nucleotides are TGTGCCAGCAGCTTATTCGGGGGTTTCGGCGAGCAGTACTTC. Translating gives CASSLFGGFGEQYF.

On this clonotype: At one end the junction does not follow the germline gene, possibly because of a read error. The gene calls are TRBV10-3 and TRBJ2-1; 11 bases match TRBD2. The CDR3 covers 15 residues. The germline CDR1 and CDR2 sequences are ENHRY and SYGVKD. CDR3 in amino acids: CTISPGLAANNEQFF. The CDR3 DNA reads TGTACCATCAGTCCGGGACTAGCGGCTAACAATGAGCAGTTCTTC.